The sequence of this TCR beta chain was determined in a study of T cell responses to AZD1222 COVID-19 vaccine. Assay: immunoSEQ multiplex PCR; the TCRdb copy retains only in-frame clones and omits some. The repertoire has roughly 180,000 clones, about 90% of them found once; the top ten carry about 3%. The CDR3 has 14 residues. The germline V gene encodes CDR1 KGHSH and CDR2 LQKENI. Trimming stripped 6 bases from V and 0 bases from J, with 11 bases between. The chain combines TRBV18 with TRBJ1-1; D gene unclear. The clonotype was recovered from an adult in good health. The sequencing used peripheral blood, collected on day 0 of MenACWY control vaccination. For the CDR3, the DNA is TGTGCCAGCTCGTTGCGGGATTTGAACACTGAAGCTTTCTTT. This gives the protein CASSLRDLNTEAFF.